The clone carrying this T cell receptor (beta chain) occurred many times. Its antigen is not identified. Using RNA transcripts as the source, TCR beta CDR3 regions were amplified. The TCR CDR3 first-round RT-PCR relied on the HTBI primer set. TCRdb independently ran MiXCR on the multiplex PCR reads; one entry per CDR3 protein. The sample yields over 350,000 distinct CDR3 sequences, 11% to 15% seen once. The entry originates in a study of T cells in Graves' hyperthyroidism and ophthalmopathy. Overall study findings and caveats: From stable hyperthyroidism, ophthalmopathy was set apart by a 13 V-J model. The model made its ophthalmopathy prediction, and onset followed a median approximately 6 months later.

Extraction of PBMCs used more than 8.5 ml of fresh peripheral blood. CDR3 length equals 16 residues. Germline CDR1 is MNHNS and CDR2 is SASEGT. V lost 2 bases, J lost 4 bases, and 6 bases stayed unmatched. The clonotype comes from a man aged 50 to 59 with Graves' ophthalmopathy. The J gene is TRBJ2-1, the V gene TRBV6-1; TRBD1 aligns across 9 bases. The sample comprised blood. In DNA form, the CDR3 reads TGTGCCAGCAGTGAATCCGGGACAGGGCATTACAATGAGCAGTTCTTC. Translation: CASSESGTGHYNEQFF.